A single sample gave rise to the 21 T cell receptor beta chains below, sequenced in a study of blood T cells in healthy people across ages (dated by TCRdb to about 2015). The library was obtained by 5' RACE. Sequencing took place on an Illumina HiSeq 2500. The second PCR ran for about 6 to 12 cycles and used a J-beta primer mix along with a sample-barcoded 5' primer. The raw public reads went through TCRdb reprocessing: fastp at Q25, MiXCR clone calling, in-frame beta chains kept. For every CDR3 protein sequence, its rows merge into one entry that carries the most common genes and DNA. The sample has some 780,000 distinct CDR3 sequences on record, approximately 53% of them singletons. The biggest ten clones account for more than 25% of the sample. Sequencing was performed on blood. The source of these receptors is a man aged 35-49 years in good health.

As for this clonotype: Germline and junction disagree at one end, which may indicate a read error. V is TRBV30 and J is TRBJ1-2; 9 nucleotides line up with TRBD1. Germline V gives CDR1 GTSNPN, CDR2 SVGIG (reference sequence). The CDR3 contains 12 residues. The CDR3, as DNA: TGTGCCGGGAGTTGGACAGGGGTTGGCTACACCTTC. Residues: CAGSWTGVGYTF.

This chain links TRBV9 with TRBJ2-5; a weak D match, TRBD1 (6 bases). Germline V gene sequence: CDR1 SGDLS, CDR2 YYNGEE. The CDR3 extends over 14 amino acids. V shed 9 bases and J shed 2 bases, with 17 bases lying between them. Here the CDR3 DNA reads TGTGCCACAGCTAGTGGGGGCGGACAAGAGACCCAGTACTTC. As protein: CATASGGGQETQYF.

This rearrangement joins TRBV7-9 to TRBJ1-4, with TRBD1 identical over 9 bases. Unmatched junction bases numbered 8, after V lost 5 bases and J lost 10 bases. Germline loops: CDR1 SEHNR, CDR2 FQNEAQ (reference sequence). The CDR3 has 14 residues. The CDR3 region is CASSQGTGYGKLFF. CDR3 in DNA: TGTGCCAGCAGCCAAGGGACAGGGTATGGAAAACTGTTTTTT.

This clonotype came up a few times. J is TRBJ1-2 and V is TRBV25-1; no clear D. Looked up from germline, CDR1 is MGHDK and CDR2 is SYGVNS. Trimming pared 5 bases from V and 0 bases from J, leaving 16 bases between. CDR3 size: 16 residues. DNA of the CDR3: TGTGCCAGCAGTTCTGAACCAGGACGGGCTAACTATGGCTACACCTTC. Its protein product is CASSSEPGRANYGYTF.

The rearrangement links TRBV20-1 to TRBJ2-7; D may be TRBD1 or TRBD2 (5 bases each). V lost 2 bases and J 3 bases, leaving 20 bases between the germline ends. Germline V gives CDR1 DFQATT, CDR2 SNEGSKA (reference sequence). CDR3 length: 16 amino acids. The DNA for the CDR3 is TGCAGTGCTAGAATCCCGTCGGGGCTGACAATCTACGAGCAGTACTTC. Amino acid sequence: CSARIPSGLTIYEQYF.

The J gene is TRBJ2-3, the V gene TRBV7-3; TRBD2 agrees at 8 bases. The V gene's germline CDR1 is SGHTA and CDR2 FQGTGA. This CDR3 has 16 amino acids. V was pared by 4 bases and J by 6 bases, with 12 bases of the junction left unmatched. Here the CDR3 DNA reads TGTGCCAGCAGCTCCCCCTGGCCGGGAGGGCACGATACGCAGTATTTT. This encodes CASSSPWPGGHDTQYF.

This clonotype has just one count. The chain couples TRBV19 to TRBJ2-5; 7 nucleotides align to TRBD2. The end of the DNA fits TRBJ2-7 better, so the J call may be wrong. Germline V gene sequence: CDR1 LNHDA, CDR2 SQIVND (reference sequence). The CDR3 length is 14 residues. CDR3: CASSIDPGRDEQYF. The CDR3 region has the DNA TGTGCCAGTAGTATAGATCCTGGGAGGGACGAGCAGTACTTC.

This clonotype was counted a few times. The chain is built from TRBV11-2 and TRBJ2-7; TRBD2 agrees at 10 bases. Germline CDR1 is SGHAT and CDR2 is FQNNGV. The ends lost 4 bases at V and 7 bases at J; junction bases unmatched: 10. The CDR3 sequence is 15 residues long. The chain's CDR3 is CASSYPGLARREQYF. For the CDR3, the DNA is TGTGCCAGCAGCTATCCGGGACTAGCGAGGCGGGAGCAGTACTTC.

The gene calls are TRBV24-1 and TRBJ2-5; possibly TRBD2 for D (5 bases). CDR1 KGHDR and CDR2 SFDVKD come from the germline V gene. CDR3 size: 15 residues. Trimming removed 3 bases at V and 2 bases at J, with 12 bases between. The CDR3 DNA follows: TGTGCCACCAGTGATAAAGGGCGAGGGCAAGAGACCCAGTACTTC. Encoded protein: CATSDKGRGQETQYF.

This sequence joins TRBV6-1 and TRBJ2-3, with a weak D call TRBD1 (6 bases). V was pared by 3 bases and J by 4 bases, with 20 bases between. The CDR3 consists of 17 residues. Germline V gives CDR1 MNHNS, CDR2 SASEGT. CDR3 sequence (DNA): TGTGCCAGCAGTGACCCACGGACGAGGGCAGGGGCAGATACGCAGTATTTT. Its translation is CASSDPRTRAGADTQYF.

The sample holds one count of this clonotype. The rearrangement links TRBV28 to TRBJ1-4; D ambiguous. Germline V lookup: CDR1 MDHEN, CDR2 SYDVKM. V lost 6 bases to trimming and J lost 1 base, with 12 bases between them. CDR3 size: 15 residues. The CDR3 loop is CASRLRWITNEKLFF. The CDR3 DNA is TGTGCCAGCAGGCTAAGGTGGATAACTAATGAAAAACTGTTTTTT.

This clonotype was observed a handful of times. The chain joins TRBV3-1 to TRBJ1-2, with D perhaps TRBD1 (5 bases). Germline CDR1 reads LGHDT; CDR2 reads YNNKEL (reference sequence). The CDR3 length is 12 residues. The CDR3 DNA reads TGTGCTACGGGGGACGGTAACTATGGCTACACCTTC. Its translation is CATGDGNYGYTF.

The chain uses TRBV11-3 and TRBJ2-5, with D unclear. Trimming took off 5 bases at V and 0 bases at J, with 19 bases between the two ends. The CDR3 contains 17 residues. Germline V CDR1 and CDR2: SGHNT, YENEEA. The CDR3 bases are TGTGCCAGCAGCACCCGAGAGTCGACCTTGTACCAAGAGACCCAGTACTTC. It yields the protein CASSTRESTLYQETQYF.

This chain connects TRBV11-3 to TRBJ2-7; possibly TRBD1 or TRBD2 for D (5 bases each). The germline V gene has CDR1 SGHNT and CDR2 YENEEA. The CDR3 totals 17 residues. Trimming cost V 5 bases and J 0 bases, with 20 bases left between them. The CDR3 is CASSPRDRQLTSYEQYF. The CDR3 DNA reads TGTGCCAGCAGCCCCCGGGACCGCCAGCTGACCTCCTACGAGCAGTACTTC.

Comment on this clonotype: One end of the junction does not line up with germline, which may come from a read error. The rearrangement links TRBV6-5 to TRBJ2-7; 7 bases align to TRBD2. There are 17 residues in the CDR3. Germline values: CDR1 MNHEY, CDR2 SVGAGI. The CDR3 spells CASSYSGPRDYSYGQYF. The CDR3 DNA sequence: TGTGCCAGCAGTTACTCAGGCCCCCGGGACTATTCCTACGGGCAGTACTTC.

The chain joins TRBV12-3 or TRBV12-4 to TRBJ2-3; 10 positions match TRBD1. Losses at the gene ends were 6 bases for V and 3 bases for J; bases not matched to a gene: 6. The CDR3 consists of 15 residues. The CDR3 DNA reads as TGTGCCAGCAGCCGGACAGGGGGTAGGACAGATACGCAGTATTTT. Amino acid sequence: CASSRTGGRTDTQYF.

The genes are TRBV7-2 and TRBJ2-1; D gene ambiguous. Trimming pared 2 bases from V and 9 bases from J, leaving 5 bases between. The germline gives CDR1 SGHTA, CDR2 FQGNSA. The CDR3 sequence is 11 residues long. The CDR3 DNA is TGTGCCAGCAGCTTAAAATTTGAGCAGTTCTTC. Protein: CASSLKFEQFF.

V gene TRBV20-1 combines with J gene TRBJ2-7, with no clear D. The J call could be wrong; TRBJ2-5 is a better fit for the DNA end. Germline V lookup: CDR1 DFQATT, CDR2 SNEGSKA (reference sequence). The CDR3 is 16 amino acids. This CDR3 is CSARGRTRHQPETQYF. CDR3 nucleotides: TGCAGTGCTAGAGGACGAACACGACACCAGCCCGAGACCCAGTACTTC.

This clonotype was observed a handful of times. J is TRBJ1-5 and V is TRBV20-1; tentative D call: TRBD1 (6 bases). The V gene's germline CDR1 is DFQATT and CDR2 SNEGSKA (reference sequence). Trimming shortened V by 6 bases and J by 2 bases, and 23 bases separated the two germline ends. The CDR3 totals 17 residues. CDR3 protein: CSASRGLSADGNQPQHF. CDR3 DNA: TGCAGTGCCAGCCGGGGGCTTTCGGCAGACGGCAATCAGCCCCAGCATTTT.

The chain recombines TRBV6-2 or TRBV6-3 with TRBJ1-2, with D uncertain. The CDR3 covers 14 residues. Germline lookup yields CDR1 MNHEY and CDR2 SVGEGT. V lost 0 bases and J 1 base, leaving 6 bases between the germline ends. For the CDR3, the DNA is TGTGCCAGCAGTTACTCTTGGAATAACTATGGCTACACCTTC. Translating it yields CASSYSWNNYGYTF.

The CDR3 loop reads CASSQDNGGRSYNEQFF. DNA for the CDR3: TGCGCCAGCAGCCAAGATAACGGGGGTCGTAGCTACAATGAGCAGTTCTTC. The rearrangement uses TRBV4-3 and TRBJ2-1, with a possible D match to TRBD2 (6 bases). The CDR3 spans 17 residues. Per germline, CDR1 LGHNA and CDR2 YSLEER. V shed 0 bases and J shed 3 bases, with 15 bases lying between them.